The 8 T cell receptor beta chains listed next were all sequenced from one sample in a study of T-cell reconstitution after alpha-beta-depleted transplantation in children. Construction of the TCRbeta library involved unique molecular identifiers. From the PCR reads, TCRdb called clonotypes with MiXCR, one entry per CDR3 protein. The sample yields 100,000 or so distinct CDR3 sequences, approximately 8% seen once. Sequencing was performed on PBMCs, taken before TCRalphabeta/CD19-depleted stem cell transplant. These receptors were collected from a boy younger than 10 with acute lymphoblastic leukemia, due to receive a stem cell transplant.

The DNA of the CDR3 is TGTGCCAGCAGTTTAACAGGGGGCCCTTACAATGAGCAGTTCTTC. This gives the protein CASSLTGGPYNEQFF. The genes are TRBV28 and TRBJ2-1; 9 positions match TRBD1. CDR3 length: 15 amino acids. Per germline, CDR1 MDHEN and CDR2 SYDVKM. V lost 2 bases to trimming and J lost 4 bases; unmatched junction nucleotides: 3.

The chain joins TRBV12-3 or TRBV12-4 to TRBJ1-5; 11 positions agree with TRBD1. The junction had 11 bases not matched to a gene; V was cut back by 7 bases and J by 6 bases. The length of the CDR3 is 16 residues. The CDR3 is CASKNGDRGEGQPQHF. The CDR3 region has the DNA TGTGCCAGCAAAAATGGGGACAGGGGGGAGGGTCAGCCCCAGCATTTT.

As regards this clonotype: The CDR3 does not close with the conserved phenylalanine or tryptophan, likely indicating a read error. V and J are TRBV4-1 and TRBJ2-1, with D perhaps TRBD2 (6 bases). V was cut by 0 bases and J by 8 bases, with 17 bases left in between. The germline CDR1 and CDR2 sequences are MGHRA and YSYEKL. The CDR3 spans 16 residues. CDR3: CASSQEGLGGADEQFS. CDR3 coding DNA: TGCGCCAGCAGCCAAGAAGGGCTAGGAGGGGCGGATGAGCAGTTCTCC.

This clonotype was observed a handful of times. The chain links TRBV20-1 to TRBJ2-5; 9 positions agree with TRBD2. This CDR3 has 13 amino acids. The germline V gene encodes CDR1 DFQATT and CDR2 SNEGSKA (reference sequence). Trimming at V came to 2 bases and at J to 3 bases, leaving 1 base not matched to a gene. CDR3 amino acids: CSARPSGEETQYF. CDR3 nucleotides: TGCAGTGCTAGACCTAGCGGGGAAGAGACCCAGTACTTC.

This clonotype was counted many times. The chain has TRBV7-2 and TRBJ2-3; 12 nucleotides agree with TRBD1. CDR3 size: 15 residues. The ends lost 6 bases at V and 3 bases at J; junction bases unmatched: 4. The germline CDR1 and CDR2 sequences are SGHTA and FQGNSA. DNA of the CDR3: TGTGCCAGCAGTCGGGACAGGGGGCGTACAGATACGCAGTATTTT. As protein: CASSRDRGRTDTQYF.

The chain combines TRBV4-2 with TRBJ2-6, with D possibly matching TRBD2 (5 bases). Trimming took off 5 bases at V and 0 bases at J, with 11 bases between the two ends. Germline V gene sequence: CDR1 LGHNA, CDR2 YNFKEQ. The CDR3 has 16 residues. Here the CDR3 reads CASSLTTSSGANVLTF. The DNA of the CDR3 is TGTGCCAGCAGCTTGACTACCTCCTCTGGGGCCAACGTCCTGACTTTC.

This clonotype was recorded many times. V gene TRBV7-2 combines with J gene TRBJ1-4; D is uncertain. The CDR3 has 17 residues. The germline V and J ends were trimmed by 3 bases and 4 bases, with 18 bases remaining between them. From germline, CDR1 is SGHTA and CDR2 FQGNSA. As DNA, the CDR3 is TGTGCCAGCAGCTTTGGGCAGACGATAAGAGATAATGAAAAACTGTTTTTT. Translation gives CASSFGQTIRDNEKLFF.

The chain carries TRBV27 and TRBJ1-2; no definite D call. CDR1 is MNHEY, CDR2 SMNVEV, per germline (reference sequence). Trimming removed 0 bases at V and 5 bases at J, with 10 bases between. This CDR3 has 14 residues. The CDR3 here is CASSLSPTVYGYTF. Here the CDR3 DNA reads TGTGCCAGCAGTTTATCCCCCACCGTATATGGCTACACCTTC.